This is a list of T cell receptor beta chains from one sample in a study of glioma-infiltrating T cells. TCRdb re-called the multiplex PCR reads through MiXCR, storing one row per CDR3 protein. Of 90,000 or so distinct CDR3 sequences listed, approximately 42% are singletons. Sequencing was done on a sample of glioma tissue, nonneoplastic brain tissue, or PBMCs (not recorded which). These receptors originate from a human donor with low-grade glioma or glioblastoma, undergoing nonglioma brain surgery, or in good health (not recorded which). The CDR3 runs from the conserved cysteine through the conserved F or W. Fields, in order: clone size, CDR3 length, D gene, J gene, V gene, CDR3 DNA, CDR3 protein. D genes are given only for firm matches. Size is stated for part of the rows, as once, few or many counts, or as a class when the clone is expanded.

size: NA; length: 14; D: NA; J: TRBJ1-2; V: TRBV7-9; DNA: TGTGCCAGCAGTTTGGGCAGGGTTGACTATAGCTACACCTTC; CDR3: CASSLGRVDYSYTF
size: NA; length: 14; D: TRBD2; J: TRBJ2-3; V: TRBV20-1; DNA: TGCAGTGCTGGGACTAGCGGGGGGACAGATACGCAGTATTTT; CDR3: CSAGTSGGTDTQYF
size: many; length: 12; D: NA; J: TRBJ2-6; V: TRBV11-2; DNA: TGTGCCAGCAGCGGTGGGGCCAACGTCCTGACTTTC; CDR3: CASSGGANVLTF
size: many; length: 14; D: TRBD1; J: TRBJ1-1; V: TRBV20-1; DNA: TGCAGTGCTGCCACAGGGGCGGGGTACACTGAAGCTTTCTTT; CDR3: CSAATGAGYTEAFF
size: once; length: 17; D: NA; J: TRBJ2-4; V: TRBV6-2/TRBV6-3; DNA: TGTGCCAGCAGTTACTCGAACCGACTGGGGCGGGTGGGCATTCAGTACTTC; CDR3: CASSYSNRLGRVGIQYF
size: NA; length: 12; D: NA; J: TRBJ2-1; V: TRBV2; DNA: TGTGCCAGCAGTGGGGGATACAATGAGCAGTTCTTC; CDR3: CASSGGYNEQFF
size: many; length: 13; D: TRBD1; J: TRBJ1-1; V: TRBV29-1; DNA: TGCAGCGTCACAACAGGGGTTGGGACTGAAGCTTTCTTT; CDR3: CSVTTGVGTEAFF
size: few; length: 14; D: NA; J: TRBJ1-4; V: TRBV12-3/TRBV12-4; DNA: TGTGCCAGCAGTTTTAGGGGATATGAGGAAAAACTGTTTTTT; CDR3: CASSFRGYEEKLFF
size: many; length: 13; D: NA; J: TRBJ1-2; V: TRBV12-3/TRBV12-4; DNA: TGTGCCAGCAGTTACCTGCCGAACTATGGCTACACCTTC; CDR3: CASSYLPNYGYTF
size: many; length: 13; D: TRBD1; J: TRBJ1-1; V: TRBV27; DNA: TGTGCCAGCAACCAATACAGGGGCACTGAAGCTTTCTTT; CDR3: CASNQYRGTEAFF
size: many; length: 13; D: NA; J: TRBJ2-1; V: TRBV19; DNA: TGTGCCAGTAGTATAGCAACGGGGTTTGAGCAGTTCTTC; CDR3: CASSIATGFEQFF
size: many; length: 15; D: NA; J: TRBJ2-3; V: TRBV9; DNA: TGTGCCAGCAGCGTAGGGGGACTCAGCACAGATACGCAGTATTTT; CDR3: CASSVGGLSTDTQYF
size: many; length: 14; D: NA; J: TRBJ2-3; V: TRBV15; DNA: TGTGCCACCAGCAGAGTCCCGGGAGCAGATACGCAGTATTTT; CDR3: CATSRVPGADTQYF
size: NA; length: 19; D: NA; J: TRBJ1-5; V: TRBV7-3; DNA: TGTGCCAGCACCTCCCTTTTGTCCAGGAAGGAAAACGGCAATCAGCCCCAGCATTTT; CDR3: CASTSLLSRKENGNQPQHF
size: many; length: 12; D: NA; J: TRBJ2-7; V: TRBV5-6; DNA: TGTGCCAGCAGCTTGGAGGGCAACGAGCAGTACTTC; CDR3: CASSLEGNEQYF
size: many; length: 16; D: TRBD1; J: TRBJ2-1; V: TRBV27; DNA: TGTGCCAGCGGCGTGCCGGGGACAGGGTCCTACAATGAGCAGTTCTTC; CDR3: CASGVPGTGSYNEQFF
size: many; length: 14; D: NA; J: TRBJ2-5; V: TRBV5-4; DNA: TGTGCCAGCAGCCGGTACCCCCGCCAAGAGACCCAGTACTTC; CDR3: CASSRYPRQETQYF
size: many; length: 15; D: NA; J: TRBJ2-3; V: TRBV15; DNA: TGTGCCACCACTCCCGTGGTGGGGGCGAGACTTACGCAGTATTTT; CDR3: CATTPVVGARLTQYF
size: NA; length: 15; D: TRBD1; J: TRBJ1-2; V: TRBV12-3/TRBV12-4; DNA: TGCGCCAGCAGTACGGGACAGGAAAGGATGTATGGCTACACCTTC; CDR3: CASSTGQERMYGYTF
size: NA; length: 15; D: NA; J: TRBJ1-3; V: TRBV6-1; DNA: TGTGACAGCAGCCCCACGGCCATCTCTGGAAACACCGTATATTTT; CDR3: CDSSPTAISGNTVYF
size: NA; length: 16; D: NA; J: TRBJ1-2; V: TRBV27; DNA: TGTGCCAGCAGACGGGACGGAGAGCCCTCTAACTATGGCTACACCTTC; CDR3: CASRRDGEPSNYGYTF
size: once; length: 19; D: NA; J: TRBJ2-3; V: TRBV6-1; DNA: TGTGCCAGCAAAAGAACGACTATCGGGGGTACCACTAGCACAAATACACAGTATTTT; CDR3: CASKRTTIGGTTSTNTQYF
size: NA; length: 12; D: NA; J: TRBJ2-7; V: TRBV7-9; DNA: TGTGCCCCACAACTACGTCCCTACGAGCAGTACTTC; CDR3: CAPQLRPYEQYF
size: NA; length: 15; D: NA; J: TRBJ2-1; V: TRBV12-3/TRBV12-4; DNA: NA; CDR3: CASRVAGGAANEQLF
size: many; length: 13; D: TRBD1; J: TRBJ2-1; V: TRBV10-3; DNA: TGTGCCAGCCAGGGGGTCTCCTACAATGAGCAGTTCTTC; CDR3: CASQGVSYNEQFF
size: many; length: 17; D: TRBD2; J: TRBJ2-2; V: TRBV6-1; DNA: TGTGCCAGCAGTCGAGCGGGGCCGCCGTTGAACACCGGGGAGCTGTTTTTT; CDR3: CASSRAGPPLNTGELFF
size: NA; length: 14; D: NA; J: TRBJ2-1; V: TRBV12-3/TRBV12-4; DNA: TGTGCCAGCAGTTCCGTAAACGTCCTAGCTGAGCAGTTCTTC; CDR3: CASSSVNVLAEQFF
size: many; length: 14; D: NA; J: TRBJ2-7; V: TRBV5-1; DNA: TGCGCCAGCAGCCCCACCAACAGGGCCTACGAGCAGTACTTC; CDR3: CASSPTNRAYEQYF
size: many; length: 16; D: NA; J: TRBJ1-3; V: TRBV18; DNA: TGTGCCAGCTCAGAAGCCGCCCCGGACCTGGGAAACACCATATATTTT; CDR3: CASSEAAPDLGNTIYF
size: few; length: 13; D: NA; J: TRBJ2-5; V: TRBV5-4; DNA: TGTGCCAGCAGCTTGGTCCCTCAAGAGACCCAGTACTTC; CDR3: CASSLVPQETQYF
size: many; length: 16; D: NA; J: TRBJ2-2; V: TRBV27; DNA: TGTGCCAGCAGTTTTGATCCGTTAGGGAACACCGGGGAGCTGTTTTTT; CDR3: CASSFDPLGNTGELFF
size: once; length: 13; D: NA; J: TRBJ2-7; V: TRBV13; DNA: TGTGCCAGCAGCGACCCGGTAAGCTACAAGCAGTACTTC; CDR3: CASSDPVSYKQYF
size: NA; length: 13; D: NA; J: TRBJ1-2; V: TRBV20-1; DNA: TGCAGTGCTGGGTTAAAGGGAGTCTATGGCTACACCTTC; CDR3: CSAGLKGVYGYTF
size: many; length: 14; D: TRBD2; J: TRBJ2-7; V: TRBV20-1; DNA: TGCAGTGCTAGAGGAACTAGCGGGGGACACGAGCAGTACTTC; CDR3: CSARGTSGGHEQYF
size: many; length: 17; D: NA; J: TRBJ1-3; V: TRBV20-1; DNA: TGCAGTGCTAGCCACCGCGGGGCATCCTCGGCTGGAAACACCATATATTTT; CDR3: CSASHRGASSAGNTIYF
size: NA; length: 12; D: NA; J: TRBJ2-7; V: TRBV11-2; DNA: TGTGCCATAACAGGTGACTCCTACGAGCAGTACTTC; CDR3: CAITGDSYEQYF
size: NA; length: 14; D: TRBD2; J: TRBJ2-7; V: TRBV25-1; DNA: TGTACCAGCAGTGAATTCGGGGGGGGCTACGAGCGGTACTTC; CDR3: CTSSEFGGGYERYF
size: many; length: 14; D: NA; J: TRBJ2-1; V: TRBV28; DNA: TGTGCCAGCAGTGTATTGGGAACCTACAATGAGCAGTTCTTC; CDR3: CASSVLGTYNEQFF
size: NA; length: 15; D: TRBD2; J: TRBJ2-1; V: TRBV4-1; DNA: TGTGCCAGTAGCGTGATGACTAGCGGGAGAAATGAGCAGTTCTTC; CDR3: CASSVMTSGRNEQFF
size: many; length: 13; D: NA; J: TRBJ2-7; V: TRBV5-1; DNA: TGCGCCAGCAGCTTAAGGGACTCCTACGAGCAGTACTTC; CDR3: CASSLRDSYEQYF
size: NA; length: 14; D: NA; J: TRBJ1-1; V: TRBV14; DNA: TGTGCCAGCAGCCAAGAAAATCCTATCACTGAAGCTCTCTTT; CDR3: CASSQENPITEALF
size: many; length: 16; D: NA; J: TRBJ1-4; V: TRBV28; DNA: TGTGCCAGCAGTTTAGAGGTGGGCAGGGGTGTTGAAAAACTGTTTTTT; CDR3: CASSLEVGRGVEKLFF
size: NA; length: 13; D: NA; J: TRBJ2-1; V: TRBV28; DNA: TGTGCCAGCAGTTTGAACCCGGGGAATGAGCAGTTCTTC; CDR3: CASSLNPGNEQFF
size: many; length: 13; D: TRBD2; J: TRBJ2-1; V: TRBV30; DNA: TGTGCCTGGAGGGTCGGGGGGTGGGGTGAGCAGTTCTTC; CDR3: CAWRVGGWGEQFF
size: NA; length: 14; D: TRBD2; J: TRBJ2-7; V: TRBV6-5; DNA: TGTGCCAGCAACCCCGGGACTAGTTCTTACGAGCAGTACTTC; CDR3: CASNPGTSSYEQYF
size: many; length: 14; D: NA; J: TRBJ1-2; V: TRBV6-2/TRBV6-3; DNA: TGTGCCAGCAGTTACTCAGGACGGCTTCCTGGCTACACCTTC; CDR3: CASSYSGRLPGYTF
size: NA; length: 14; D: TRBD1; J: TRBJ2-7; V: TRBV20-1; DNA: TGCAGTGCTAGGGGGCAGGGACAGGGCCACGAGCAGTACTTC; CDR3: CSARGQGQGHEQYF
size: NA; length: 15; D: NA; J: TRBJ2-5; V: TRBV2; DNA: TGTGCCAGCAGTGAAGTGGCAGATATCCAAGGGACCCAGTACTTC; CDR3: CASSEVADIQGTQYF
size: NA; length: 12; D: NA; J: TRBJ1-5; V: TRBV6-2/TRBV6-3; DNA: TGTGCCAGCAGATCAACCAATAAGCCCCAGCATTTT; CDR3: CASRSTNKPQHF